This paragraph reports one TCR beta chain. The data were obtained in a study of control samples from healthy donors and cancer patients. Here immunoSEQ multiplex PCR was the method, and the copy in TCRdb shows in-frame clones only, minus some. Here the sample spans about 110,000 clones, roughly 88% being singletons. Germline loops: CDR1 SNHLY, CDR2 FYNNEI. The CDR3 runs to 16 residues. V was clipped by 0 bases and J by 8 bases; unmatched bases: 9. Sequenced sample: PBMCs. This chain joins TRBV2 and TRBJ2-1, with 8 bases fitting TRBD2. The origin of this receptor is a woman in her sixties with lung cancer. CDR3 in amino acids: CASSEALGLAGDEQFF. CDR3 sequence (DNA): TGTGCCAGCAGTGAAGCGCTTGGGCTAGCGGGTGATGAGCAGTTCTTC.